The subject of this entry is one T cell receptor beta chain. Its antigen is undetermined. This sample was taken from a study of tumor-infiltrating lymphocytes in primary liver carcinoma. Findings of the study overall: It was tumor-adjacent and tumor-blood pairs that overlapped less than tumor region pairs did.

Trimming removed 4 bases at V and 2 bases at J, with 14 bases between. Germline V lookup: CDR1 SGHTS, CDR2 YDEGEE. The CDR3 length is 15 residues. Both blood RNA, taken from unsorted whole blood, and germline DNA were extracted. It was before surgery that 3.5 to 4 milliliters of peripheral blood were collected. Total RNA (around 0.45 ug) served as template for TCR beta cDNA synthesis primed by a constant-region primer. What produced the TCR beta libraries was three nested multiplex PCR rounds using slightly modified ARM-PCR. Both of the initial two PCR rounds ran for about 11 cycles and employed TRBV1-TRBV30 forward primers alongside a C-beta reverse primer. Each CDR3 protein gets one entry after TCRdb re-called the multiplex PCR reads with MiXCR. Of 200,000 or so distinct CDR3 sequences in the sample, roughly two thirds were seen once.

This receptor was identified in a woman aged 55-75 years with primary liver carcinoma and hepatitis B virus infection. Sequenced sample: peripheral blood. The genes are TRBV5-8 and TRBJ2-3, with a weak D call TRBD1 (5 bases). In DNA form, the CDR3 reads TGTGCCAGCAGCCCCCTCAGGACATTCACAGATACGCAGTATTTT. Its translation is CASSPLRTFTDTQYF.